These T cell receptor beta chains were read from a single sample in a study of blood T cell repertoires in COVID-19. Measured with immunoSEQ multiplex PCR; TCRdb has only the in-frame clones, and not every one. The repertoire holds almost 65,000 clones, about 90% seen once, with roughly 40% in the top ten. The specimen was peripheral blood. These receptors all come from a woman aged 55-70 years with COVID-19, enrolled during active disease. The CDR3 runs from the conserved cysteine through the conserved F or W. Fields, in order: J gene, clone size, D gene, V gene, CDR3 protein, CDR3 DNA. A D gene is named only where the DNA matches it firmly. Clone size appears in some rows only: once, few, many, or a class for an expanded clone.

J: TRBJ2-5; size: once; D: TRBD1; V: TRBV5-1; CDR3: CASSPGQGYETQYF; DNA: TGCGCCAGCAGCCCGGGACAGGGATACGAGACCCAGTACTTC
J: TRBJ1-2; size: -; D: -; V: TRBV18; CDR3: CASSPETTPGNYGYTF; DNA: TGTGCCAGCTCACCTGAGACGACTCCGGGGAACTATGGCTACACCTTC
J: TRBJ2-7; size: -; D: -; V: TRBV5-1; CDR3: CASSFNRDTYEQYF; DNA: TGCGCCAGCAGCTTTAACAGGGATACCTACGAGCAGTACTTC
J: TRBJ1-2; size: -; D: TRBD1; V: TRBV6-5; CDR3: CASSYSISGTGMGYTF; DNA: TGTGCCAGCAGTTACTCAATCTCCGGGACAGGGATGGGCTACACCTTC
J: TRBJ1-6; size: -; D: TRBD1; V: TRBV9; CDR3: CASSGGQANSPLHF; DNA: TGTGCCAGCAGCGGTGGACAGGCTAATTCACCCCTCCACTTT
J: TRBJ1-5; size: -; D: -; V: TRBV19; CDR3: CASSIPPGHPKRYSNQPQHF; DNA: TGTGCCAGTAGTATCCCGCCGGGACACCCCAAAAGATATAGCAATCAGCCCCAGCATTTT
J: TRBJ2-3; size: -; D: -; V: TRBV30; CDR3: CAWSGGSRTQYF; DNA: TGTGCCTGGAGTGGAGGTTCTCGGACGCAGTATTTT
J: TRBJ2-1; size: -; D: TRBD2; V: TRBV16; CDR3: CASSQLQRELLSSYNEQFF; DNA: TGTGCCAGCAGCCAATTGCAGCGGGAGCTCCTCAGCTCCTACAATGAGCAGTTCTTC
J: TRBJ2-1; size: once; D: -; V: TRBV2; CDR3: CASSVGGKVWNEQFF; DNA: TGTGCCAGTAGCGTAGGGGGAAAAGTTTGGAATGAGCAGTTCTTC
J: TRBJ2-7; size: -; D: -; V: TRBV29-1; CDR3: CGVVGTYAEQYF; DNA: TGCGGGGTCGTAGGGACTTACGCCGAGCAGTACTTC
J: TRBJ1-2; size: -; D: -; V: TRBV12-3/TRBV12-4; CDR3: CASRSGAGGYTF; DNA: TGTGCCAGCAGATCAGGGGCGGGTGGCTACACCTTC
J: TRBJ2-3; size: -; D: -; V: TRBV20-1; CDR3: CSASSPIDTQYF; DNA: TGCAGTGCTAGTTCCCCAATTGATACGCAGTATTTT
J: TRBJ1-6; size: -; D: -; V: TRBV7-9; CDR3: CASSRQGSSYNSPLHF; DNA: TGTGCCAGCAGTCGCCAGGGGAGCTCCTATAATTCACCCCTCCACTTT
J: TRBJ2-7; size: -; D: -; V: TRBV4-1; CDR3: CASSPEGTPIFYEQYF; DNA: TGCGCCAGCAGCCCTGAAGGGACACCGATATTCTACGAGCAGTACTTC
J: TRBJ1-1; size: -; D: TRBD1; V: TRBV7-2; CDR3: CASSPAGTATEAFF; DNA: TGTGCCAGCAGCCCCGCCGGGACAGCCACTGAAGCTTTCTTT
J: TRBJ1-1; size: -; D: -; V: TRBV18; CDR3: CASSPFSVSTEAFF; DNA: TGTGCCAGCTCACCCTTTTCGGTTAGCACTGAAGCTTTCTTT
J: TRBJ1-2; size: -; D: TRBD1; V: TRBV19; CDR3: CASSPGTGAAYGYTF; DNA: TGTGCCAGTAGTCCCGGGACAGGAGCCGCATATGGCTACACCTTC
J: TRBJ1-2; size: -; D: TRBD1; V: TRBV18; CDR3: CASSPPGQAGYGYTF; DNA: TGTGCCAGCTCACCACCGGGACAGGCCGGCTATGGCTACACCTTC
J: TRBJ2-7; size: -; D: TRBD2; V: TRBV9; CDR3: CASTPGLAGGHEQYF; DNA: TGTGCCAGCACTCCAGGGCTAGCGGGGGGGCATGAGCAGTACTTC
J: TRBJ2-2; size: -; D: TRBD1; V: TRBV29-1; CDR3: CSVARDRVGTGELFF; DNA: TGCAGCGTCGCCCGGGACAGGGTAGGGACCGGGGAGCTGTTTTTT
J: TRBJ1-5; size: -; D: TRBD1; V: TRBV9; CDR3: CASSAGDSWNQPQHF; DNA: TGTGCCAGCAGCGCCGGGGACAGCTGGAATCAGCCCCAGCATTTT
J: TRBJ2-5; size: -; D: TRBD2; V: TRBV7-2; CDR3: CASSSTSGTLETQYF; DNA: TGTGCCAGCAGCTCGACTAGCGGGACCCTAGAGACCCAGTACTTC
J: TRBJ1-1; size: -; D: -; V: TRBV11-2; CDR3: CASGKGGLEAFF; DNA: TGTGCCAGCGGAAAGGGGGGGCTTGAAGCTTTCTTT
J: TRBJ1-4; size: few; D: -; V: TRBV7-9; CDR3: CASSLGQFINEKLFF; DNA: TGTGCCAGCAGCTTAGGACAGTTCATTAATGAAAAACTGTTTTTT
J: TRBJ1-2; size: -; D: -; V: TRBV2; CDR3: CATGWTSEGGYTF; DNA: TGTGCCACCGGCTGGACTTCCGAAGGGGGCTACACCTTC
J: TRBJ2-1; size: -; D: TRBD2; V: TRBV5-1; CDR3: CASSWRTSGGTYNEQFF; DNA: TGCGCCAGCAGCTGGAGGACTAGCGGGGGGACCTACAATGAGCAGTTCTTC
J: TRBJ2-1; size: -; D: TRBD2; V: TRBV7-2; CDR3: CASSSESGGRLFF; DNA: TGTGCCAGCAGCTCCGAGAGCGGCGGGAGACTGTTCTTC
J: TRBJ2-3; size: -; D: -; V: TRBV11-3; CDR3: CASSLVSRDTQYF; DNA: TGTGCCAGCAGCTTAGTTTCCCGGGATACGCAGTATTTT
J: TRBJ1-2; size: -; D: -; V: TRBV3-1/TRBV3-2; CDR3: CASSQNRDTYGYTF; DNA: TGTGCCAGCAGCCAGAACCGGGACACCTATGGCTACACCTTC
J: TRBJ1-2; size: -; D: TRBD1; V: TRBV25-1; CDR3: CASSDGTGGPLRYGYTF; DNA: TGTGCCAGCAGTGATGGGACAGGGGGCCCACTTCGGTATGGCTACACCTTC
J: TRBJ2-7; size: once; D: TRBD1; V: TRBV4-1; CDR3: CASSQGAAGTGYYEQYF; DNA: TGCGCCAGCAGCCAAGGTGCTGCCGGGACAGGGTACTACGAGCAGTACTTC
J: TRBJ1-2; size: few; D: TRBD1; V: TRBV4-3; CDR3: CASSPGTGPYGYTF; DNA: TGCGCCAGCAGTCCGGGGACAGGGCCCTATGGCTACACCTTC
J: TRBJ2-5; size: -; D: TRBD2; V: TRBV2; CDR3: CASSEGLAIETQYF; DNA: TGTGCCAGCAGTGAAGGACTAGCGATCGAGACCCAGTACTTC
J: TRBJ1-6; size: -; D: TRBD1; V: TRBV5-1; CDR3: CASSFLGQGIVHSPLHF; DNA: TGCGCCAGCAGCTTCCTGGGACAGGGGATTGTGCATTCACCCCTCCACTTT
J: TRBJ2-7; size: -; D: -; V: TRBV6-2/TRBV6-3; CDR3: CASSSAGWPKSYEQYF; DNA: TGTGCCAGCAGTTCCGCGGGTTGGCCAAAATCCTACGAGCAGTACTTC
J: TRBJ2-1; size: -; D: -; V: TRBV11-2; CDR3: CASSLDRANEQFF; DNA: TGTGCCAGCAGCTTAGATAGAGCCAATGAGCAGTTCTTC
J: TRBJ2-1; size: -; D: -; V: TRBV5-1; CDR3: CASSDSSVSYNEQFF; DNA: TGCGCCAGCAGCGACTCTAGCGTCTCGTACAATGAGCAGTTCTTC
J: TRBJ2-1; size: -; D: TRBD1; V: TRBV12-3/TRBV12-4; CDR3: CASSQDTGGEQFF; DNA: TGTGCCAGCAGCCAAGACACAGGGGGCGAGCAGTTCTTC
J: TRBJ1-3; size: -; D: -; V: TRBV6-5; CDR3: CASSYLGGRLGNTIYF; DNA: TGTGCCAGCAGTTATCTCGGGGGACGTCTAGGAAACACCATATATTTT
J: TRBJ2-3; size: -; D: TRBD2; V: TRBV5-1; CDR3: CASSPRSPGLAGLTDTQYF; DNA: TGCGCCAGCAGCCCTAGGAGTCCGGGACTAGCGGGTCTCACAGATACGCAGTATTTT
J: TRBJ2-2; size: -; D: -; V: TRBV28; CDR3: CASSLASRVYTGELFF; DNA: TGTGCCAGCAGTTTGGCCTCCAGGGTTTACACCGGGGAGCTGTTTTTT
J: TRBJ2-7; size: -; D: -; V: TRBV12-3/TRBV12-4; CDR3: CASSFAGYEQYF; DNA: TGTGCCAGCAGTTTTGCAGGCTACGAGCAGTACTTC
J: TRBJ1-5; size: few; D: -; V: TRBV18; CDR3: CASSPPHGNQPQHF; DNA: TGTGCCAGCTCACCACCACATGGCAATCAGCCCCAGCATTTT
J: TRBJ1-1; size: once; D: -; V: TRBV24-1; CDR3: CATSDFSSEAFF; DNA: TGTGCCACCAGTGATTTCTCGAGTGAAGCTTTCTTT
J: TRBJ1-2; size: -; D: TRBD1; V: TRBV4-2; CDR3: CASTSDRGNYGYTF; DNA: TGTGCCAGCACCTCGGACAGGGGAAACTATGGCTACACCTTC
J: TRBJ2-5; size: -; D: TRBD2; V: TRBV6-2/TRBV6-3; CDR3: CASSAGVGETQYF; DNA: TGTGCCAGCAGCGCGGGGGTTGGAGAGACCCAGTACTTC
J: TRBJ1-5; size: -; D: -; V: TRBV6-5; CDR3: CASSYSSRVDQPQHF; DNA: TGTGCCAGCAGTTACTCGAGCAGGGTGGATCAGCCCCAGCATTTT
J: TRBJ1-2; size: -; D: -; V: TRBV29-1; CDR3: CSVNRLGQLEVSGYTF; DNA: TGCAGCGTAAACAGACTTGGACAGTTAGAAGTCTCTGGCTACACCTTC
J: TRBJ2-1; size: few; D: -; V: TRBV19; CDR3: CASSIGQSSYNEQFF; DNA: TGTGCCAGTAGTATAGGGCAGTCTTCCTACAATGAGCAGTTCTTC
J: TRBJ2-3; size: -; D: TRBD2; V: TRBV7-2; CDR3: CASSPPGLATDTQYF; DNA: TGTGCCAGCAGCCCCCCGGGACTAGCGACAGATACGCAGTATTTT
J: TRBJ2-1; size: once; D: TRBD2; V: TRBV19; CDR3: CASSFFSLAGEGNEQFF; DNA: TGTGCCAGTAGTTTTTTCTCGCTAGCGGGAGAGGGCAATGAGCAGTTCTTC
J: TRBJ2-1; size: once; D: -; V: TRBV7-9; CDR3: CASSLSRGISYNEQFF; DNA: TGTGCCAGCAGCTTAAGTAGGGGGATCTCCTACAATGAGCAGTTCTTC
J: TRBJ1-4; size: -; D: -; V: TRBV29-1; CDR3: CSVEDRGGGIEKLFF; DNA: TGCAGCGTTGAAGACCGGGGAGGGGGGATTGAAAAACTGTTTTTT
J: TRBJ2-5; size: -; D: -; V: TRBV28; CDR3: CASSPRAVSRGTQYF; DNA: TGTGCCAGCAGTCCCCGGGCTGTCTCCCGGGGGACCCAGTACTTC
J: TRBJ1-5; size: -; D: -; V: TRBV24-1; CDR3: CATSDSDRNQPQHF; DNA: TGTGCCACCAGTGATTCCGACAGAAATCAGCCCCAGCATTTT
J: TRBJ2-5; size: -; D: -; V: TRBV28; CDR3: CASSLSTGVVVEETQYF; DNA: TGTGCCAGCAGTTTATCCACAGGAGTGGTGGTGGAGGAGACCCAGTACTTC
J: TRBJ1-2; size: -; D: -; V: TRBV5-4; CDR3: CASSTTGTPRTGYTF; DNA: TGTGCCAGCAGCACAACCGGGACTCCCCGGACTGGCTACACCTTC
J: TRBJ2-3; size: -; D: TRBD1; V: TRBV7-7; CDR3: CASSPLIGQGPDTQYF; DNA: TGTGCCAGCAGCCCACTTATAGGACAGGGACCAGATACGCAGTATTTT
J: TRBJ1-4; size: -; D: -; V: TRBV6-1; CDR3: CASSEQGGEKLFF; DNA: TGTGCCAGCAGTGAACAGGGAGGCGAAAAACTGTTTTTT